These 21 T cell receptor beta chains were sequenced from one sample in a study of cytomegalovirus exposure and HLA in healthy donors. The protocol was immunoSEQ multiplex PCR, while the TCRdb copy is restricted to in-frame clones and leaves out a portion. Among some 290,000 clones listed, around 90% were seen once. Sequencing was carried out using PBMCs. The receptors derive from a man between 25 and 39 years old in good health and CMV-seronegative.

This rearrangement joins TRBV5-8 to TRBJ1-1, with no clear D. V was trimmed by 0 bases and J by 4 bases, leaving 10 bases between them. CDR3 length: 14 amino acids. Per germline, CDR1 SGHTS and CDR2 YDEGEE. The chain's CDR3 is CASSLARGRTEAFF. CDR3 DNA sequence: TGTGCCAGCAGCTTGGCGAGAGGGCGCACTGAAGCTTTCTTT.

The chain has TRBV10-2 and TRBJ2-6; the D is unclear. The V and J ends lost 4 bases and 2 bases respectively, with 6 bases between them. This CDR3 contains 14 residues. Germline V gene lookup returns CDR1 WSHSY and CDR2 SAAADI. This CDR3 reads CASSVIPGANVLTF. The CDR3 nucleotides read TGCGCCAGCAGTGTTATTCCTGGGGCCAACGTCCTGACTTTC.

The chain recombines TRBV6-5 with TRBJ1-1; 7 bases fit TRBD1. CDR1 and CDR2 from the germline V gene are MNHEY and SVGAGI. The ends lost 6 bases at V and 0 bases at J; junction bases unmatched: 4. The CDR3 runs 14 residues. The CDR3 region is CASRRTGLNTEAFF. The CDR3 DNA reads TGTGCCAGCAGACGGACAGGACTGAACACTGAAGCTTTCTTT.

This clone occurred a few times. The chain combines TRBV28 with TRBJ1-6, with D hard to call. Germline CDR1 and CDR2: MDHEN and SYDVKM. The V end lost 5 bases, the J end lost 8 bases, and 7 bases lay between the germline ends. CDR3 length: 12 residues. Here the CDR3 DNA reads TGTGCCAGCAGTACCTTAGATTCACCCCTCCACTTT. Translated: CASSTLDSPLHF.

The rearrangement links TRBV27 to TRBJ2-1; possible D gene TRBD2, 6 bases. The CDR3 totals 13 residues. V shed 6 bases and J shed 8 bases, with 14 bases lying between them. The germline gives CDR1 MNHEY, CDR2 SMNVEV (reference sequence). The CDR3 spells CASRGLSGHEQFF. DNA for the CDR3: TGTGCCAGCAGGGGACTGAGTGGCCATGAGCAGTTCTTC.

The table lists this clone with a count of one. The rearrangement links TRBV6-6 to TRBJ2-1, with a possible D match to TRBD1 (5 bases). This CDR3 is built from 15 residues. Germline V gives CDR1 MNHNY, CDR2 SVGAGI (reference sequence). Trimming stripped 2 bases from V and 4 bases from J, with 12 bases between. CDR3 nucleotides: TGTGCCAGCAGTTACAAGGCAGACAGATACAATGAGCAGTTCTTC. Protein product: CASSYKADRYNEQFF.

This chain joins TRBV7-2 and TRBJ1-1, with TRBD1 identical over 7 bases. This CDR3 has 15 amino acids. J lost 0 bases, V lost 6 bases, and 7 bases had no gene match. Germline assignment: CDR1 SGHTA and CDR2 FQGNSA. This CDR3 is CASRIQGTMNTEAFF. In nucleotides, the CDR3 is TGTGCCAGCAGAATACAGGGGACGATGAACACTGAAGCTTTCTTT.

The CDR3 sequence: CASSGGGTGTYNEQFF. DNA of the CDR3: TGTGCCAGCAGCGGGGGAGGGACAGGGACCTACAATGAGCAGTTCTTC. The genes are TRBV9 and TRBJ2-1; 9 nucleotides agree with TRBD1. The V gene end was trimmed by 3 bases and the J gene end by 2 bases; junction bases not matched to a gene: 6. The CDR3 consists of 16 residues. Germline loops: CDR1 SGDLS, CDR2 YYNGEE.

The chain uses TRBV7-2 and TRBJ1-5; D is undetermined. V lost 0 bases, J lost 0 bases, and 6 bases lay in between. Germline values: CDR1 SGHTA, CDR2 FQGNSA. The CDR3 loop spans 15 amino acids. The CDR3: CASSLADTSNQPQHF. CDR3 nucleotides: TGTGCCAGCAGCTTAGCTGACACTAGCAATCAGCCCCAGCATTTT. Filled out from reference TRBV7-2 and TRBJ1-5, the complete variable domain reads GAGVSQSPSNKVTEKGKDVELRCDPISGHTALYWYRQSLGQGLEFLIYFQGNSAPDKSGLPSDRFSAERTGGSVSTLTIQRTQQEDSAVYLCASSLADTSNQPQHFGDGTRLSIL.

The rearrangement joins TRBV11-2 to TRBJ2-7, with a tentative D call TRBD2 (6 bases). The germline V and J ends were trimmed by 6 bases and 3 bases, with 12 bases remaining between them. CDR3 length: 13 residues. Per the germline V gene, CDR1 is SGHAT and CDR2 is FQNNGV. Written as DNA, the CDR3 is TGTGCCAGCAGAGAAGGGACTTTCTACGAGCAGTACTTC. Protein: CASREGTFYEQYF.

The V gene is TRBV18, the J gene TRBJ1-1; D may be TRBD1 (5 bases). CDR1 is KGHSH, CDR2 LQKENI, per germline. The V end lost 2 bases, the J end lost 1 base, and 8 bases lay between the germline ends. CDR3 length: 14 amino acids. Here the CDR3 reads CASSPSGGNTEAFF. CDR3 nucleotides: TGTGCCAGCTCACCAAGCGGGGGGAACACTGAAGCTTTCTTT.

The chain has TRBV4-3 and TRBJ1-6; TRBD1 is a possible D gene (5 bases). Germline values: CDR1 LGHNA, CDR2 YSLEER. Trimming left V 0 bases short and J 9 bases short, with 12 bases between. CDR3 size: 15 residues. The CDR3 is CASSQERGSSSPLHF. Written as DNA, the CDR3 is TGCGCCAGCAGCCAAGAAAGGGGCAGTAGTTCACCCCTCCACTTT.

CDR3 region: CASSQTLEGQGHEQYF. CDR3 DNA: TGTGCCAGCAGCCAAACCCTGGAGGGGCAGGGCCACGAGCAGTACTTC. The chain employs TRBV4-2 and TRBJ2-7; D may be TRBD2 (6 bases). Germline V gives CDR1 LGHNA, CDR2 YNFKEQ. The length of the CDR3 is 16 residues. V lost 2 bases to trimming and J lost 5 bases, with 19 bases between them.

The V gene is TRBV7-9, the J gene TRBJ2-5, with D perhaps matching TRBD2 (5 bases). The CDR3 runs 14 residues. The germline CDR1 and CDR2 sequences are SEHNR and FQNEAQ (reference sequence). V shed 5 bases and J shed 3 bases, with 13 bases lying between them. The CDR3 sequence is CASSPSGFKETQYF. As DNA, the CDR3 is TGTGCCAGCAGCCCCTCGGGGTTCAAAGAGACCCAGTACTTC.

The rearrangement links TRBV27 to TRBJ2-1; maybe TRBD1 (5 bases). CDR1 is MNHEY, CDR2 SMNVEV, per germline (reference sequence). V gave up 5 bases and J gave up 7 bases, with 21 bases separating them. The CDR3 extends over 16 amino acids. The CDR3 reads CASSPRAARQLNEQFF. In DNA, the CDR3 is TGTGCCAGCAGTCCCCGGGCCGCCCGACAGCTTAATGAGCAGTTCTTC.

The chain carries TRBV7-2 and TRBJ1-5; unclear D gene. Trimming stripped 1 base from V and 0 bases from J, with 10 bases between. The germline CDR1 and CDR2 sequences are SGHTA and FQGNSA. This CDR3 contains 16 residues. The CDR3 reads CASSLDHRSSNQPQHF. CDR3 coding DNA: TGTGCCAGCAGCTTAGATCACAGAAGTAGCAATCAGCCCCAGCATTTT.

This CDR3 is CASSVKGQGAGGYTF. CDR3 sequence (DNA): TGCGCCAGCAGCGTAAAGGGGCAGGGGGCAGGAGGCTACACCTTC. V and J are TRBV10-2 and TRBJ1-2; TRBD1 aligns across 8 bases. V lost 6 bases to trimming and J lost 8 bases; unmatched junction nucleotides: 14. This CDR3 is 15 amino acids long. Germline V lookup: CDR1 WSHSY, CDR2 SAAADI.

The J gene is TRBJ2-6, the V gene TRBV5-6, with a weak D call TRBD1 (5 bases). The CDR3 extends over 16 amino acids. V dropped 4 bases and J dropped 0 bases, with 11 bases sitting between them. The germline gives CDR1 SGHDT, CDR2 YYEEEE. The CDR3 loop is CASSPWGRSGANVLTF. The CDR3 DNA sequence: TGTGCCAGCAGCCCGTGGGGCCGCTCTGGGGCCAACGTCCTGACTTTC.

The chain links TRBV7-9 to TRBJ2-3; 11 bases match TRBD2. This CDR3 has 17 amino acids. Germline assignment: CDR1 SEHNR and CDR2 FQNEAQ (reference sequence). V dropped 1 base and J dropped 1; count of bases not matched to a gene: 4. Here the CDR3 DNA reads TGTGCCAGCAGCTTAGGGCTAGCGGGGGGACGCACAGATACGCAGTATTTT. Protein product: CASSLGLAGGRTDTQYF. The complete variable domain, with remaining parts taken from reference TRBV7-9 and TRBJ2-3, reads DTGVSQNPRHKITKRGQNVTFRCDPISEHNRLYWYRQTLGQGPEFLTYFQNEAQLEKSRLLSDRFSAERPKGSFSTLEIQRTEQGDSAMYLCASSLGLAGGRTDTQYFGPGTRLTVL.

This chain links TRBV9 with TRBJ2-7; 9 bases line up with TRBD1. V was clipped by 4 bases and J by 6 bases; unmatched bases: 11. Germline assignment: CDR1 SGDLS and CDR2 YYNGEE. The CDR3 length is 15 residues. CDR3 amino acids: CASSTRTGEGSEQYF. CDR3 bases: TGTGCCAGCAGCACCCGGACAGGGGAGGGAAGCGAGCAGTACTTC. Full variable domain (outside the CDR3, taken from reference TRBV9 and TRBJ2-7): DSGVTQTPKHLITATGQRVTLRCSPRSGDLSVYWYQQSLDQGLQFLIQYYNGEERAKGNILERFSAQQFPDLHSELNLSSLELGDSALYFCASSTRTGEGSEQYFGPGTRLTVT.

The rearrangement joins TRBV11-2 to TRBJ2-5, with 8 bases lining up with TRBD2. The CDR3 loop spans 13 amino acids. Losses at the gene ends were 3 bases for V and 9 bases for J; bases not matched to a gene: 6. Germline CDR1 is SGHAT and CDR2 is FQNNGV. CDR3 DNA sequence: TGTGCCAGCAGCTTCCAACGGACTAGCCCCCAGTACTTC. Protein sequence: CASSFQRTSPQYF. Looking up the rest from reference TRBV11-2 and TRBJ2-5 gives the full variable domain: EAGVAQSPRYKIIEKRQSVAFWCNPISGHATLYWYQQILGQGPKLLIQFQNNGVVDDSQLPKDRFSAERLKGVDSTLKIQPAKLEDSAVYLCASSFQRTSPQYFGPGTRLLVL.